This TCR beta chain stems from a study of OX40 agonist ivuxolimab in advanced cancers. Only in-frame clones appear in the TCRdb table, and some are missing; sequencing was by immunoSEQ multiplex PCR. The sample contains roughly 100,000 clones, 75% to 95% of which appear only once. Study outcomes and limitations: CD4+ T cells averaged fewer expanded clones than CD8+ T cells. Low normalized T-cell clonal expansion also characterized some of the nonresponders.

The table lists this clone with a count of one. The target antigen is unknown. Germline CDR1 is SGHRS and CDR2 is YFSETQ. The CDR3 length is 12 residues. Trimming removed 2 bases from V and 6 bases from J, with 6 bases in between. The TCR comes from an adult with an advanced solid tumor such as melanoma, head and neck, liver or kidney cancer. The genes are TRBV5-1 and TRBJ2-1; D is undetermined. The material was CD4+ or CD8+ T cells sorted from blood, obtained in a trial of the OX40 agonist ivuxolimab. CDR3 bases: TGCGCCAGCAGCTTCGGCAGCAATGAGCAGTTCTTC. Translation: CASSFGSNEQFF.